The present T cell receptor beta chain was sequenced within a study of T cells after yellow fever vaccination. Overall study: SMART-Seq v4 Ultra Low Input served to prepare low-cell-number fractions.

Deletions cut 3 bases from V and 5 bases from J, with 13 bases between. Germline CDR1 is SNHLY and CDR2 is FYNNEI. The CDR3 length is 14 residues. In TCRdb, the 5' RACE reads were re-called with MiXCR into one record per CDR3 protein. The repertoire holds about 230,000 distinct CDR3 sequences, with more than 6.5% as singletons. The V gene is TRBV2, the J gene TRBJ1-2, with D possibly matching TRBD1 (6 bases). The receptor's source is a man younger than 40 who received the YFV17D yellow fever vaccine. The sequenced sample was CD4+ T cells sorted from PBMCs, obtained on the day of the yellow fever booster vaccination. The CDR3 loop reads CASSETGDKYGYTF. DNA of the CDR3: TGTGCCAGCAGTGAGACAGGAGATAAGTATGGCTACACCTTC. The full variable domain, its missing parts supplied by reference TRBV2 and TRBJ1-2, is EPEVTQTPSHQVTQMGQEVILRCVPISNHLYFYWYRQILGQKVEFLVSFYNNEISEKSEIFDDQFSVERPDGSNFTLKIRSTKLEDSAMYFCASSETGDKYGYTFGSGTRLTVV.